What follows are 29 T cell receptor beta chains derived from one specimen sequenced in a study of shared clonotypes between healthy human individuals. Libraries were prepared by immunoSEQ multiplex PCR; TCRdb keeps only in-frame clonotypes and omits some of them. The profile covers roughly 300,000 clones, with 73% appearing a single time and roughly a tenth taken by the ten largest. The material sequenced was memory CD4+ T cells sorted from blood. Subset described: CD45RA-negative fraction. These receptors were taken from a man under 40 in good health.

The chain couples TRBV29-1 to TRBJ2-1; D not resolved. Trimming removed 6 bases at V and 4 bases at J, with 16 bases between. The germline V gene encodes CDR1 SQVTM and CDR2 ANQGSEA. This CDR3 spans 14 amino acids. CDR3 protein: CSVNTLEGYNEQFF. The CDR3 coding sequence is TGCAGCGTCAACACACTCGAAGGATACAATGAGCAGTTCTTC.

This clone has at least ten counts. CDR3: CSVLSGSPYNEQFF. CDR3 coding DNA: TGCAGCGTTCTTAGCGGGAGCCCCTACAATGAGCAGTTCTTC. The rearrangement uses TRBV29-1 and TRBJ2-1; 9 bases map to TRBD2. The V and J ends lost 5 bases and 2 bases, in that order; junction bases with no gene match: 4. The CDR3 runs 14 residues. In germline, CDR1 is SQVTM, CDR2 ANQGSEA.

The DNA for the CDR3 is TGCGCCAGCAGCCCGGGACTAGTGGCGACCCAGTACTTC. It yields the protein CASSPGLVATQYF. The chain has TRBV4-1 and TRBJ2-5; the match to TRBD2 covers 8 bases. V was clipped by 4 bases and J by 7 bases; unmatched bases: 5. Germline V gene data show CDR1 as MGHRA and CDR2 as YSYEKL. The CDR3 is 13 amino acids.

The chain uses TRBV7-5 and TRBJ2-3; the table's D call TRBD2 went unverified against the DNA. TRBV7-5 is tagged as a pseudogene. The CDR3 runs to 15 residues. This CDR3 is CVINGLAGPTDTQYF. CDR3 nucleotides: TGTGTCATCAACGGACTAGCGGGCCCCACAGATACGCAGTATTTT.

This chain connects TRBV19 to TRBJ2-7; D uncertain. V gave up 6 bases and J gave up 0 bases, with 12 bases separating them. Germline loops: CDR1 LNHDA, CDR2 SQIVND (reference sequence). The CDR3 has 14 residues. The CDR3 loop is CASSSTLSSYEQYF. The CDR3 bases are TGTGCCAGTAGCTCGACCCTGAGCTCCTACGAGCAGTACTTC. Together with reference TRBV19 and TRBJ2-7, the CDR3 gives the full variable domain: DGGITQSPKYLFRKEGQNVTLSCEQNLNHDAMYWYRQDPGQGLRLIYYSQIVNDFQKGDIAEGYSVSREKKESFPLTVTSAQKNPTAFYLCASSSTLSSYEQYFGPGTRLTVT.

The V gene is TRBV9, the J gene TRBJ2-3; possibly TRBD2 for D (5 bases). V was clipped by 0 bases and J by 4 bases, with 9 bases between them. Per germline, CDR1 SGDLS and CDR2 YYNGEE. The CDR3 runs 14 residues. The CDR3, as DNA: TGTGCCAGCAGCGTAGAAGGGAGTGCAGATACGCAGTATTTT. As protein: CASSVEGSADTQYF.

The rearrangement joins TRBV5-1 to TRBJ2-4, with D maybe TRBD1 (5 bases). The germline V gene encodes CDR1 SGHRS and CDR2 YFSETQ. The CDR3 is 17 residues long. Trimming took 0 bases from V and 8 from J, leaving 21 bases between them. The CDR3 is CASSLDGAGPQRDIQYF. The CDR3, as DNA: TGCGCCAGCAGCTTGGATGGGGCAGGGCCACAGAGAGACATTCAGTACTTC.

The V gene is TRBV11-2, the J gene TRBJ2-7, with TRBD2 matching over 10 bases. The CDR3 has 14 residues. The germline CDR1 and CDR2 sequences are SGHAT and FQNNGV. V lost 2 bases, J lost 6 bases, and 4 bases stayed unmatched. The CDR3 bases are TGTGCCAGCAGCTTACTAGCGGGAGAAGGCGAGCAGTACTTC. Amino acids: CASSLLAGEGEQYF.

The chain links TRBV7-2 to TRBJ2-6; D unclear. Per the germline V gene, CDR1 is SGHTA and CDR2 is FQGNSA. The CDR3 has 18 residues. Trimming took 4 bases from V and 0 from J, leaving 16 bases between them. CDR3 loop: CASSSKVLQPSGANVLTF. The CDR3 DNA sequence: TGTGCCAGCAGCTCAAAGGTCCTCCAGCCCTCTGGGGCCAACGTCCTGACTTTC.

A single count supports this clone. The chain uses TRBV10-3 and TRBJ2-5; the D gene could be TRBD1 or TRBD2 (6 bases each). CDR3 length: 15 amino acids. The V and J ends lost 3 bases and 1 base respectively, with 12 bases between them. The germline V gene encodes CDR1 ENHRY and CDR2 SYGVKD. In DNA form, the CDR3 reads TGTGCCATCAGTGAATCCACGGGGGCCCAAGAGACCCAGTACTTC. Amino acids: CAISESTGAQETQYF.

The chain carries TRBV5-1 and TRBJ2-3; D not resolved. This CDR3 region has 20 residues. Germline CDR1 is SGHRS and CDR2 is YFSETQ. V gave up 4 bases and J gave up 3 bases, with 30 bases separating them. The CDR3 sequence: CASSPRPPVSGLPVTDTQYF. In DNA, the CDR3 is TGCGCCAGCAGCCCGCGCCCTCCCGTATCTGGCCTCCCTGTTACAGATACGCAGTATTTT.

The genes are TRBV25-1 and TRBJ1-2; no clear D. This CDR3 is built from 12 residues. Germline V gene sequence: CDR1 MGHDK, CDR2 SYGVNS. Trimming left V 5 bases short and J 6 bases short, with 10 bases between. CDR3 amino acids: CASSRTDHGYTF. The CDR3 nucleotides read TGTGCCAGCAGTAGGACGGACCATGGCTACACCTTC.

This chain uses TRBV10-3 with TRBJ2-2; 14 nucleotides line up with TRBD2. Unmatched junction bases numbered 9, after V lost 10 bases and J lost 2 bases. This CDR3 contains 17 residues. Germline V gene lookup returns CDR1 ENHRY and CDR2 SYGVKD. The CDR3 loop is CATRGLAGELNTGELFF. CDR3 sequence (DNA): TGTGCCACCCGGGGACTAGCGGGAGAACTCAACACCGGGGAGCTGTTTTTT.

This rearrangement joins TRBV6-1 to TRBJ2-7; D tentatively reads TRBD1 or TRBD2 (5 bases each). Per germline, CDR1 MNHNS and CDR2 SASEGT. Trimming removed 2 bases from V and 1 base from J, with 15 bases in between. The CDR3 is 16 residues long. CDR3 coding DNA: TGTGCCAGCAGTGAATCCGGGACGAGACTTTCCTACGAGCAGTACTTC. Its protein product is CASSESGTRLSYEQYF.

The chain is built from TRBV5-1 and TRBJ2-7, with 11 bases fitting TRBD2. V lost 5 bases, J lost 6 bases, and 7 bases stayed unmatched. The CDR3 has 14 residues. Germline V gene lookup returns CDR1 SGHRS and CDR2 YFSETQ. The CDR3 bases are TGCGCCAGCAGACTAGCGGGAGTGATCTTCGAGCAGTACTTC. Its translation is CASRLAGVIFEQYF.

This sequence joins TRBV10-3 and TRBJ1-5, with 8 nucleotides matching TRBD1. There are 14 residues in the CDR3. CDR1 ENHRY and CDR2 SYGVKD come from the germline V gene. The J segment lost 4 bases and the V segment lost 5 bases, leaving 4 bases of the junction unmatched. The DNA of the CDR3 is TGTGCCATCAGTCCAACAGGGGGTAATCAGCCCCAGCATTTT. Translated, it gives CAISPTGGNQPQHF.

This rearrangement joins TRBV7-2 to TRBJ2-1; D may match TRBD1 or TRBD2 (5 bases each). Germline CDR1 reads SGHTA; CDR2 reads FQGNSA. There are 17 residues in the CDR3. Trimming removed 5 bases from V and 0 bases from J, with 17 bases in between. CDR3 loop: CASSRTLPGTSYNEQFF. The DNA for the CDR3 is TGTGCCAGCAGCAGAACTTTGCCCGGGACCTCCTACAATGAGCAGTTCTTC.

This clone was counted once. The rearrangement joins TRBV5-1 to TRBJ2-5; the match to TRBD2 covers 7 bases. V was clipped by 5 bases and J by 1 base; unmatched bases: 8. The CDR3 has 15 amino acids. Germline V gene sequence: CDR1 SGHRS, CDR2 YFSETQ. CDR3 sequence reads: CASSRAGDTQETQYF. In nucleotides, the CDR3 is TGCGCCAGCAGTCGGGCGGGAGACACCCAAGAGACCCAGTACTTC.

This chain links TRBV18 with TRBJ1-3; D is unresolved. CDR1 KGHSH and CDR2 LQKENI come from the germline V gene. This CDR3 is 16 amino acids long. V lost 6 bases and J 0 bases, leaving 15 bases between the germline ends. The CDR3 protein is CASSLGKGNSGNTIYF. CDR3 bases: TGTGCCAGCTCGCTAGGGAAGGGAAACTCTGGAAACACCATATATTTT.

This clone occurred once. J is TRBJ2-7 and V is TRBV19; perhaps TRBD2 as D (6 bases). The CDR3 loop spans 13 amino acids. Trimming cost V 3 bases and J 2 bases, with 8 bases left between them. Per the germline V gene, CDR1 is LNHDA and CDR2 is SQIVND (reference sequence). In DNA form, the CDR3 reads TGTGCCAGTAGTATCGGAGGGGCCTACGAGCAGTACTTC. Protein sequence: CASSIGGAYEQYF.

In this sample, this clone turned up a few times. This sample also contains other DNA sequences that code for the same CDR3. This chain links TRBV18 with TRBJ2-1; D gene unclear. Germline V gene lookup returns CDR1 KGHSH and CDR2 LQKENI. The V and J ends lost 2 bases and 0 bases respectively, with 5 bases between them. CDR3 length: 14 amino acids. The CDR3 region is CASSPSSSYNEQFF. The CDR3 DNA is TGTGCCAGCTCACCATCCTCCTCCTACAATGAGCAGTTCTTC. The entire variable domain, with the rest obtained from reference TRBV18 and TRBJ2-1, is as follows: NAGVMQNPRHLVRRRGQEARLRCSPMKGHSHVYWYRQLPEEGLKFMVYLQKENIIDESGMPKERFSAEFPKEGPSILRIQQVVRGDSAAYFCASSPSSSYNEQFFGPGTRLTVL.

The chain uses TRBV13 and TRBJ2-1; a weak D match, TRBD2 (6 bases). The CDR3 runs 18 residues. Germline loops: CDR1 PRHDT, CDR2 FYEKMQ (reference sequence). The V end lost 2 bases, the J end lost 0 bases, and 17 bases lay between the germline ends. CDR3 sequence reads: CASSLSRTKPRSYNEQFF. The CDR3 DNA reads as TGTGCCAGCAGCTTAAGTCGGACTAAGCCTCGCTCCTACAATGAGCAGTTCTTC.

This chain connects TRBV2 to TRBJ1-2; D is unresolved. V lost 7 bases to trimming and J lost 4 bases, with 10 bases between them. The germline V gene has CDR1 SNHLY and CDR2 FYNNEI. The CDR3 covers 12 residues. The CDR3 sequence is CASKAERYGYTF. As DNA, the CDR3 is TGTGCCAGCAAGGCAGAACGCTATGGCTACACCTTC.

The CDR3 here is CASSFVGRGSLDTQYF. CDR3 DNA: TGTGCCAGCAGTTTTGTGGGGCGGGGCAGTTTGGATACGCAGTATTTT. This chain links TRBV27 with TRBJ2-3; TRBD2 is a possible D gene (6 bases). Per the germline V gene, CDR1 is MNHEY and CDR2 is SMNVEV (reference sequence). This CDR3 is built from 16 residues. Trimming left V 3 bases short and J 6 bases short, with 19 bases between.

The rearrangement joins TRBV29-1 to TRBJ2-1; D remains unclear. V lost 4 bases, J lost 5 bases, and 15 bases lay in between. Germline V gene sequence: CDR1 SQVTM, CDR2 ANQGSEA. CDR3 length equals 14 residues. CDR3 residues: CSVGPPSGDNEQFF. For the CDR3, the DNA is TGCAGCGTTGGCCCGCCGAGTGGAGACAATGAGCAGTTCTTC.

The rearrangement links TRBV10-1 to TRBJ2-7; 10 bases line up with TRBD2. Germline V gene sequence: CDR1 WNHNN, CDR2 SYGVQD (reference sequence). This CDR3 comprises 15 residues. V lost 4 bases and J lost 0; bases outside the gene matches: 3. In DNA form, the CDR3 reads TGCGCCAGCAGTGCTAGCGGGAGTAGCTCCTACGAGCAGTACTTC. This translates into CASSASGSSSYEQYF.

The V gene is TRBV5-1, the J gene TRBJ2-2; 11 bases line up with TRBD2. Germline trimming cut 7 bases from V and 6 bases from J; bases unmatched to any gene: 8. The CDR3 extends over 15 amino acids. The germline V gene encodes CDR1 SGHRS and CDR2 YFSETQ. The CDR3 bases are TGCGCCAGCGAAATAGCGGGAGGGCCCTCCGGGGAGCTGTTTTTT. It codes for CASEIAGGPSGELFF.

This clone turned up a few times. The chain uses TRBV9 and TRBJ2-1; D unresolved. The germline gives CDR1 SGDLS, CDR2 YYNGEE. This CDR3 spans 14 amino acids. V was cut by 4 bases and J by 9 bases, with 17 bases left in between. The CDR3 DNA reads TGTGCCAGCAGCTCACGGGCCGAGCTGGGTGAGCAGTTCTTC. Its translation: CASSSRAELGEQFF.

The chain employs TRBV5-6 and TRBJ2-1, with TRBD2 matching over 9 bases. V lost 2 bases to trimming and J lost 4 bases; unmatched junction nucleotides: 4. CDR1 and CDR2 (germline): SGHDT, YYEEEE. The CDR3 has 15 amino acids. This chain's CDR3 is CASSLGTSRYNEQFF. As DNA, the CDR3 is TGTGCCAGCAGCTTAGGGACTAGCAGATACAATGAGCAGTTCTTC.